The rows below give T cell receptor beta chains drawn from one sample of a study of T-cell memory formation after mild COVID-19. Each CDR3 protein gets one entry after TCRdb re-called the 5' RACE reads with MiXCR. In the table there are a few hundred thousand distinct CDR3 sequences, roughly 18% of which are singletons. The sample comprised PBMCs or a T cell subset sorted from them (not recorded which). Source of these receptors: a man between 18 and 35 years old who had mild COVID-19 (a few samples of this study predate the infection). Cell type and time point are not known. CDR3s leave out the opening cysteine and the closing phenylalanine or tryptophan.

V	CDR3
TRBV6-6	ASSSSKGTGFHNEQF
TRBV24-1	ATSVAGNFEQF
TRBV5-1	ASSPLGARKETQY
TRBV4-1	ASSQGDTRHTEAF
TRBV6-5	ASRADYGYT
TRBV5-1	ASSPRDRPNYGYT
TRBV7-3	ASSLYATSPGELF
TRBV9	ASSVNGRELF
TRBV18	ASSPGGKGNTEAF
TRBV30	AWSVASTGYT
TRBV7-2	ASSLRGAQGGNTIY
TRBV5-1	ASSLEREGGTDTQY
TRBV2	ASRQPSSYEQY
TRBV28	ASSFDRGLGQPQH
TRBV6-6	ASTLVGDYGYT
TRBV18	ASSPGPPPGANVLT
TRBV3-1	ASSQPGGPTETQY
TRBV11-2	ASSLRSTADTQY
TRBV6-4	ASSDSRMDTQY
TRBV7-2	ASSFIAQGAKTQY
TRBV4-3	ASSQQGLLTYNEQF
TRBV27	ASSPRPSTDTQY
TRBV7-2	ASSLGAIQETQY
TRBV4-1	ASSQEPGQGVIGTDTQY
TRBV5-4	ASSLAGATETQY
TRBV4-3	ASSPQTGTDQPQH
TRBV11-2	ASSLVTSGEDTQY
TRBV19	ASSIMIGAGENTEAF
TRBV28	ASCGTVDNEQF
TRBV5-1	ASSSLPGLAAYNEQF
TRBV6-5	ATRPANYGYT
TRBV14	ASSLQGGNYGYT
TRBV28	ATDRSGVTDTQY
TRBV7-9	ASTTSGGWDNEQF
TRBV29-1	SVELQVSYGYT
TRBV7-9	ASSSPTGMGDTQY
TRBV6-6	ASRNRDRGNQPQH
TRBV11-2	ASSHRTGGYGYT
TRBV6-2/TRBV6-3	ASSYGGTSRDTQY
TRBV7-9	ASSLERSSYEQY
TRBV24-1	ATSDRRTGELF
TRBV5-1	ASSLADLETQY
TRBV7-3	ASSLHREDVLT
TRBV6-2/TRBV6-3	ASSYSGRQETQY
TRBV5-6	ASSPRGVSTDTQY
TRBV20-1	SASRDQNSYEQY
TRBV27	ASSFVDQPQH
TRBV5-5	ASSTSTTSSYNEQF
TRBV4-3	ASSKGGGSNTEAF
TRBV20-1	SATRATAEAF
TRBV7-6	ASSLTLGGEQF